The sequence of this TCR beta chain was determined in a study of blood T cell repertoires in COVID-19. Recovery among Cohort 3 donors was established by two negative PCRs, clearance, or symptom resolution. Assay: immunoSEQ multiplex PCR; the TCRdb copy retains only in-frame clones and omits some. Altogether roughly 300,000 clones are present, about 93% being singletons, with the ten largest covering roughly 1.1%. After removal of 5 bases from V and 7 bases from J, the junction contained 9 bases not matched to a gene. Per the germline V gene, CDR1 is SEHNR and CDR2 is FQNEAQ (reference sequence). There are 15 residues in the CDR3.

V gene TRBV7-9 combines with J gene TRBJ1-4, with 8 bases matching TRBD1. Sequenced material: PBMCs or T cells enriched from blood (not recorded which). This receptor was identified in a woman aged 30 to 39 who had recovered from COVID-19. CDR3 sequence: CASSREQGVGEKLFF. Written as DNA, the CDR3 is TGTGCCAGCAGCCGAGAACAGGGGGTGGGTGAAAAACTGTTTTTT.